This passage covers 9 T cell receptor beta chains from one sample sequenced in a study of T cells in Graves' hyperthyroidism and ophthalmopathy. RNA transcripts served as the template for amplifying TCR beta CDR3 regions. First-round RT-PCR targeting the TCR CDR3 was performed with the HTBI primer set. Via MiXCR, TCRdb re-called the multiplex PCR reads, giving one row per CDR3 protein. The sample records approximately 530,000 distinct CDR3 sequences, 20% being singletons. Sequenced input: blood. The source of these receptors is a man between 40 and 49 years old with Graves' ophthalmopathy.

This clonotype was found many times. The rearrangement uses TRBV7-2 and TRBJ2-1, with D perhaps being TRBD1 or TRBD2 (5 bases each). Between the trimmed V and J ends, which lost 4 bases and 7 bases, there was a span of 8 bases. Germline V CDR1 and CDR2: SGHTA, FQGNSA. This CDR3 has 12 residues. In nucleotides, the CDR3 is TGTGCCAGCAGCTGGGGACGTAATGAGCAGTTCTTC. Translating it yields CASSWGRNEQFF.

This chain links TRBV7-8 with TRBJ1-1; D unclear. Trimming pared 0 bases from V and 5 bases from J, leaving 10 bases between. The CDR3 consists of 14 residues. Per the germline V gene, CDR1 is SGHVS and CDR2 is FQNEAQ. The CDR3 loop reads CASSLALRETEAFF. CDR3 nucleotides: TGTGCCAGCAGCTTAGCGCTACGAGAAACTGAAGCTTTCTTT.

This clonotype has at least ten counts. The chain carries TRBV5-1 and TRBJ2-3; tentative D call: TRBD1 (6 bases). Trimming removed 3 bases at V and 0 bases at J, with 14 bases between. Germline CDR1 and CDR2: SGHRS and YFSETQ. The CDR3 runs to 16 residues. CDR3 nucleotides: TGCGCCAGCAGCTGGAAACGGACAGACAGCACAGATACGCAGTATTTT. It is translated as CASSWKRTDSTDTQYF.

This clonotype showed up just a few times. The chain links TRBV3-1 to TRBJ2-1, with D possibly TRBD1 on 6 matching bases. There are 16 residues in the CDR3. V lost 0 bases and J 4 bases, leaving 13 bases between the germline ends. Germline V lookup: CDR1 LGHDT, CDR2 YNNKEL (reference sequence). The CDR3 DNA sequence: TGTGCCAGCAGCCAAGATTTCGCACAGGGTTACAATGAGCAGTTCTTC. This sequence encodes CASSQDFAQGYNEQFF.

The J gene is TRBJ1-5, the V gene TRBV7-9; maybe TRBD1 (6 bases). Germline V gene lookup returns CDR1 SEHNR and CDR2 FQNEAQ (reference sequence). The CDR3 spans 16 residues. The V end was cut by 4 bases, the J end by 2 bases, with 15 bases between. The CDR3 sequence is CASSSQQGEGNQPQHF. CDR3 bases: TGTGCCAGCAGCTCCCAACAGGGAGAGGGCAATCAGCCCCAGCATTTT.

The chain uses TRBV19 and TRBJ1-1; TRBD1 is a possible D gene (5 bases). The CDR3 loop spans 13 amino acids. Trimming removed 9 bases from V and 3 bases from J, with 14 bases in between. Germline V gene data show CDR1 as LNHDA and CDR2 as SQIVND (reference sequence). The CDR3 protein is CASKGSGYTEAFF. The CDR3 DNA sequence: TGTGCCAGCAAGGGGTCCGGATACACTGAAGCTTTCTTT.

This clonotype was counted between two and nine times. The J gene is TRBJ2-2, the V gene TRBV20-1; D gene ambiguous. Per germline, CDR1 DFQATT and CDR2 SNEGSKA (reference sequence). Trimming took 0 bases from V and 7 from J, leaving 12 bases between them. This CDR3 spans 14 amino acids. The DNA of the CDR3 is TGCAGTGCTAGAGATTTTTCAGGCAACGGGGAGCTGTTTTTT. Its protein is CSARDFSGNGELFF.

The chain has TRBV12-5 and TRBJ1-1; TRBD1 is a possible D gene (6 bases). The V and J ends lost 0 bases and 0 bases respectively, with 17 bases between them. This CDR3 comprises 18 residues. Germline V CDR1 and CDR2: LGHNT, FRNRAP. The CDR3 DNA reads TGTGCTAGTGGTTTGGTACCTGGGGGCACCTCCTTGAACACTGAAGCTTTCTTT. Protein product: CASGLVPGGTSLNTEAFF. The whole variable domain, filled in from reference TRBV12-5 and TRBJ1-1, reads DARVTQTPRHKVTEMGQEVTMRCQPILGHNTVFWYRQTMMQGLELLAYFRNRAPLDDSGMPKDRFSAEMPDATLATLKIQPSEPRDSAVYFCASGLVPGGTSLNTEAFFGQGTRLTVV.

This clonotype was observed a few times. CDR3: CASWGVASTDTQYF. The CDR3 nucleotides are TGTGCCAGCTGGGGGGTAGCTTCCACGGATACGCAGTATTTT. This rearrangement joins TRBV28 to TRBJ2-3; possibly TRBD2 for D (6 bases). Germline values: CDR1 MDHEN, CDR2 SYDVKM. CDR3 length: 14 amino acids. V was trimmed by 8 bases and J by 6 bases, leaving 18 bases between them.